The 9 T cell receptor beta chains reported below all come from one sample, sequenced in a study of cytomegalovirus exposure and HLA in healthy donors. 13 Jbeta primers and 60 Vbeta primers were used for the PCR. Profiled with immunoSEQ multiplex PCR; TCRdb holds only in-frame clones, not every one. The table lists some 150,000 clones, roughly 80% of them singletons. Input material: PBMCs. Receptor source: a human donor in good health.

This sequence joins TRBV20-1 and TRBJ1-2, with 7 nucleotides matching TRBD1. The CDR3 runs 11 residues. CDR1 is DFQATT, CDR2 SNEGSKA, per germline (reference sequence). Germline trimming cut 5 bases from V and 8 bases from J; bases unmatched to any gene: 5. CDR3: CSALDRAGYTF. CDR3 in DNA: TGCAGTGCTCTCGACAGGGCGGGCTACACCTTC.

The J gene is TRBJ1-6, the V gene TRBV7-9; maybe TRBD1 (6 bases). The germline V and J ends were trimmed by 1 base and 7 bases, with 14 bases remaining between them. This CDR3 is built from 16 residues. Germline V gives CDR1 SEHNR, CDR2 FQNEAQ (reference sequence). The CDR3 region is CASSLEVGQSNSPLHF. The CDR3 nucleotides read TGTGCCAGCAGCTTAGAAGTAGGACAGAGCAATTCACCCCTCCACTTT.

The chain links TRBV7-9 to TRBJ1-2; D is ambiguous. V lost 6 bases and J 4 bases, leaving 15 bases between the germline ends. The CDR3 loop spans 14 amino acids. The germline gives CDR1 SEHNR, CDR2 FQNEAQ (reference sequence). This CDR3 reads CASSRDGFGYGYTF. The CDR3 bases are TGTGCCAGCAGTCGTGACGGGTTTGGCTATGGCTACACCTTC.

This clone was observed once. The CDR3 coding sequence is TGTGCCAGCAGGAACGACTATCCCGAAGCTTTCTTT. Encoded protein: CASRNDYPEAFF. J is TRBJ1-1 and V is TRBV2; D gene uncertain. CDR3 length: 12 amino acids. V lost 6 bases to trimming and J lost 8 bases, with 13 bases between them. Germline CDR1 and CDR2: SNHLY and FYNNEI.

The gene calls are TRBV2 and TRBJ2-1; 12 bases align to TRBD2. The trim removed 5 bases at V and 8 bases at J, leaving 7 bases unmatched. The germline V gene has CDR1 SNHLY and CDR2 FYNNEI. The length of the CDR3 is 15 residues. This chain's CDR3 is CASSLLAGGGYEQFF. The CDR3 DNA reads TGTGCCAGCAGTCTACTAGCGGGAGGTGGCTATGAGCAGTTCTTC.

This chain connects TRBV27 to TRBJ1-5; 10 nucleotides match TRBD1. The J segment lost 7 bases and the V segment lost 5 bases, leaving 8 bases of the junction unmatched. The germline V gene encodes CDR1 MNHEY and CDR2 SMNVEV (reference sequence). The CDR3 totals 15 residues. CDR3 DNA: TGTGCCAGCAGTCTGACAGGGGGCGCACGACAGCCCCAGCATTTT. It yields the protein CASSLTGGARQPQHF.

This chain links TRBV27 with TRBJ2-5, with 8 nucleotides matching TRBD1. Trimming at V came to 2 bases and at J to 6 bases, leaving 14 bases not matched to a gene. Per germline, CDR1 MNHEY and CDR2 SMNVEV (reference sequence). CDR3 size: 17 residues. The CDR3 region is CASSLGVPTGVGKTQYF. CDR3 coding DNA: TGTGCCAGCAGTTTAGGTGTTCCGACAGGGGTCGGAAAGACCCAGTACTTC.

The gene calls are TRBV30 and TRBJ1-3; TRBD1 agrees at 7 bases. V shed 8 bases and J 2 bases; nucleotides not matched to a gene: 9. CDR3 length equals 14 residues. In germline, CDR1 is GTSNPN, CDR2 SVGIG (reference sequence). CDR3 sequence (DNA): TGTGCCGGAGACAGGGTCTTGACTGGAAACACCATATATTTT. Protein: CAGDRVLTGNTIYF.

The chain links TRBV7-2 to TRBJ1-2, with TRBD1 matching 7 bases. Trimming took 2 bases from V and 1 from J; bases not matched to a gene: 7. The CDR3 loop spans 16 amino acids. The germline CDR1 and CDR2 sequences are SGHTA and FQGNSA. The CDR3 is CASSLTRTGHNYGYTF. CDR3 bases: TGTGCCAGCAGCTTAACGCGGACAGGCCATAACTATGGCTACACCTTC.